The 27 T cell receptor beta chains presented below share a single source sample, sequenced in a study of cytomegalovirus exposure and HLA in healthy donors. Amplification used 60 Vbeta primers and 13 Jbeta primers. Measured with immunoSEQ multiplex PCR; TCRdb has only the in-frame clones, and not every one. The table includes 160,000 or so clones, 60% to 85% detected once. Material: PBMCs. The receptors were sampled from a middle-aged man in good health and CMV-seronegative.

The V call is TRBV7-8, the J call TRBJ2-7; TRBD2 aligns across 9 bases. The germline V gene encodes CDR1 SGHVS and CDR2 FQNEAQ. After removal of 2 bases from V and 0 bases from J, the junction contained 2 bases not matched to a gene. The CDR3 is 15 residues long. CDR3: CASSLSGGNSYEQYF. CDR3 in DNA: TGTGCCAGCAGCTTAAGCGGGGGGAACTCCTACGAGCAGTACTTC. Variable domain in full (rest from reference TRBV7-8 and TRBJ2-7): GAGVSQSPRYKVAKRGQDVALRCDPISGHVSLFWYQQALGQGPEFLTYFQNEAQLDKSGLPSDRFFAERPEGSVSTLKIQRTQQEDSAVYLCASSLSGGNSYEQYFGPGTRLTVT.

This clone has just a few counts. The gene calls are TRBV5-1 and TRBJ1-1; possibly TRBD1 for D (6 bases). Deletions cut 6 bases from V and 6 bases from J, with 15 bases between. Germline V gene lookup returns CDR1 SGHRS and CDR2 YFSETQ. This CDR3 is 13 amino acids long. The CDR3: CASTGQGQSEAFF. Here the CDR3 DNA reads TGCGCCAGCACAGGGCAGGGACAATCTGAAGCTTTCTTT. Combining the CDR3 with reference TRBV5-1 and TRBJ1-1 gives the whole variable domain KAGVTQTPRYLIKTRGQQVTLSCSPISGHRSVSWYQQTPGQGLQFLFEYFSETQRNKGNFPGRFSGRQFSNSRSEMNVSTLELGDSALYLCASTGQGQSEAFFGQGTRLTVV.

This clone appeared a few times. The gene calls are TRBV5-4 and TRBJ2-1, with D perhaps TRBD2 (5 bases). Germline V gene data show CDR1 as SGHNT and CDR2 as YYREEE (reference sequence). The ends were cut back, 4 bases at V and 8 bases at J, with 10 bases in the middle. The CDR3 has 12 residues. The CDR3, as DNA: TGTGCCAGCAGCCCACCGGGGTATGAGCAGTTCTTC. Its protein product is CASSPPGYEQFF.

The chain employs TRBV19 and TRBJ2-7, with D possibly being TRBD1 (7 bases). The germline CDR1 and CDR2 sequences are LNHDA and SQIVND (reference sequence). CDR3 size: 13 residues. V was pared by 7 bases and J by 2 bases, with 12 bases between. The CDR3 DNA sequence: TGTGCCAGTACTGCGGGACAGACCTACGAGCAGTACTTC. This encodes CASTAGQTYEQYF.

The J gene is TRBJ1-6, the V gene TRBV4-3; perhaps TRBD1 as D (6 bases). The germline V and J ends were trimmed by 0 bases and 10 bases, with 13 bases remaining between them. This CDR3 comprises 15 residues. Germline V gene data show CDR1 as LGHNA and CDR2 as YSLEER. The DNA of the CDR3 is TGCGCCAGCAGCCAAGAGGCACAGGGATCATCACCCCTCCACTTT. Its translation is CASSQEAQGSSPLHF.

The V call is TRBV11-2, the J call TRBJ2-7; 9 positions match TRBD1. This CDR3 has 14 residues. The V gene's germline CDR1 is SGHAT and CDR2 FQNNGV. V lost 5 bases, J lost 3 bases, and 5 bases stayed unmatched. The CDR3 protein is CASSPGQGSYEQYF. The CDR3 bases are TGTGCCAGCAGCCCGGGACAGGGAAGCTACGAGCAGTACTTC.

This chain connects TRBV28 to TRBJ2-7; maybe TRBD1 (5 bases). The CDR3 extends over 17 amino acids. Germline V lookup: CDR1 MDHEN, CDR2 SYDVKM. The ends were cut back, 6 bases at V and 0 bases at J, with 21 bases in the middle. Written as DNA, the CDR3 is TGTGCCAGCAGCCTAGACAGACTTCTTAGGAGCTCCTACGAGCAGTACTTC. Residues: CASSLDRLLRSSYEQYF.

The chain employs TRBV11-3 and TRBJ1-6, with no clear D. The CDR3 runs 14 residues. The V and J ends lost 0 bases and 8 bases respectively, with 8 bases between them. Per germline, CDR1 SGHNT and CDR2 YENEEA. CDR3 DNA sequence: TGTGCCAGCAGCTTAGAGAGGCATTATTCACCCCTCCACTTT. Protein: CASSLERHYSPLHF.

CDR3 sequence reads: CASSQDRWTSGGTDTQYF. CDR3 DNA: TGCGCCAGCAGCCAGGACCGATGGACTAGCGGGGGCACAGATACGCAGTATTTT. The rearrangement uses TRBV4-3 and TRBJ2-3; 12 nucleotides line up with TRBD2. The CDR3 is 18 residues long. Germline V CDR1 and CDR2: LGHNA, YSLEER. V lost 3 bases to trimming and J lost 1 base; unmatched junction nucleotides: 8.

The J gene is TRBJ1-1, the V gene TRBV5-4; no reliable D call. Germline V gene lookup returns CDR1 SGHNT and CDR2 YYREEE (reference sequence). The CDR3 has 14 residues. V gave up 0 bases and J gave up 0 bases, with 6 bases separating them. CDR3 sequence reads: CASSLGGVNTEAFF. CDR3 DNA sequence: TGTGCCAGCAGCTTGGGCGGAGTGAACACTGAAGCTTTCTTT.

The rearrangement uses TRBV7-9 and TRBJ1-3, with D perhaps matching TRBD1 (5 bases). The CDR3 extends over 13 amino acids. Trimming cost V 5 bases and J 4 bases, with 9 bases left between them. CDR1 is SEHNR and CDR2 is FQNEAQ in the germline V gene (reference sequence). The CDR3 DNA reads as TGTGCCAGCAGCGAAGGGGTGGGAAACACCATATATTTT. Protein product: CASSEGVGNTIYF.

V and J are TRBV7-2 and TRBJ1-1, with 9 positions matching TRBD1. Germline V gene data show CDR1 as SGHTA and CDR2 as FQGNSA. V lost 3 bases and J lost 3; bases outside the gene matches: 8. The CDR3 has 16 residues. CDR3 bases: TGTGCCAGCAGCTTGACAGGGGGAGAGATCTACACTGAAGCTTTCTTT. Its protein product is CASSLTGGEIYTEAFF.

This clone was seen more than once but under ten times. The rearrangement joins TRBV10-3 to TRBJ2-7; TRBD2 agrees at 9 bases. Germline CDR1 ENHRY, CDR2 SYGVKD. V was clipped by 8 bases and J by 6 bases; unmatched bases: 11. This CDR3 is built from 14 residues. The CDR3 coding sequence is TGTGCCATCCGTAGCGGGGGCCGGGGACGCGAGCAGTACTTC. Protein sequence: CAIRSGGRGREQYF.

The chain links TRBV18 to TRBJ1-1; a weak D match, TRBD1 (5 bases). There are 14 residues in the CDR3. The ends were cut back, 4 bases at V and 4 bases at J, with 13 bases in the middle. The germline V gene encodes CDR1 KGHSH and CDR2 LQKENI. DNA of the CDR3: TGTGCCAGCTCACGGGGGGAGGGCGGCACTGAAGCTTTCTTT. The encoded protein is CASSRGEGGTEAFF.

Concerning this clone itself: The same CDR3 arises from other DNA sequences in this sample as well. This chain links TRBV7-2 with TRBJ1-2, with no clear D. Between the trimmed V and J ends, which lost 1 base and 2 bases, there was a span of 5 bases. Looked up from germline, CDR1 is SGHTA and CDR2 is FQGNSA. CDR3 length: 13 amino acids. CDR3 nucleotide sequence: TGTGCCAGCAGCTTAGGTCCAAACTATGGCTACACCTTC. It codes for CASSLGPNYGYTF.

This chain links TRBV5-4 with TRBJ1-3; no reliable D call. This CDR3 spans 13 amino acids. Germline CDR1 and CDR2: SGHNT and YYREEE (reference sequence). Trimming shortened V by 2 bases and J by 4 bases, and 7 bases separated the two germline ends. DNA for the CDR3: TGTGCCAGCAGCTTTGAGGGAGGAAACACCATATATTTT. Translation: CASSFEGGNTIYF.

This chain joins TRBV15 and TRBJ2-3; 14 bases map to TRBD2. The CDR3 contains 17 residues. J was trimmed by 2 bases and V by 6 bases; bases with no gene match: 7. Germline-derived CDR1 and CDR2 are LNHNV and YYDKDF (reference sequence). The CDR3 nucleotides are TGTGCCACCAGTGGACTAGCGGGGGGCCGATACACAGATACGCAGTATTTT. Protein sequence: CATSGLAGGRYTDTQYF.

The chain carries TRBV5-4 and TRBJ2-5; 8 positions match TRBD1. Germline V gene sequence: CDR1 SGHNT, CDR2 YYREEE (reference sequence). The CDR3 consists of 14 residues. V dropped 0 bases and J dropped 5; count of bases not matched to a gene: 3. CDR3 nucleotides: TGTGCCAGCAGCTTGGGACAGGGGTGGGAGACCCAGTACTTC. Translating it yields CASSLGQGWETQYF.

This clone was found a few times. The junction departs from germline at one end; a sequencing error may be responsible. CDR3 residues: CSSNTGDHEQYF. CDR3 in DNA: TGTTCCAGCAATACAGGGGACCACGAGCAGTACTTC. The rearrangement joins TRBV7-9 to TRBJ2-7, with 7 bases fitting TRBD1. This CDR3 spans 12 amino acids. CDR1 and CDR2 from the germline V gene are SEHNR and FQNEAQ (reference sequence).

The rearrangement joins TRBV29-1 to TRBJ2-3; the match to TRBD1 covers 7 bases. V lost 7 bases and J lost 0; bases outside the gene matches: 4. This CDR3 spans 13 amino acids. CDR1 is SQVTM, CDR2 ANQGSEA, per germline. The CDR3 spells CSGRGPSTDTQYF. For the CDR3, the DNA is TGCAGCGGAAGGGGGCCAAGCACAGATACGCAGTATTTT.

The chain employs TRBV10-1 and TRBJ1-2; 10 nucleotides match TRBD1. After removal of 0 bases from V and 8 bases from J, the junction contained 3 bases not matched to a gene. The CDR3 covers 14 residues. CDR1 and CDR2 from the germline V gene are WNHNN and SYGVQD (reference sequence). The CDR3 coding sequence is TGCGCCAGCAGTGAGTCTCGACAGGGGGCCGGCTACACCTTC. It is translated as CASSESRQGAGYTF.

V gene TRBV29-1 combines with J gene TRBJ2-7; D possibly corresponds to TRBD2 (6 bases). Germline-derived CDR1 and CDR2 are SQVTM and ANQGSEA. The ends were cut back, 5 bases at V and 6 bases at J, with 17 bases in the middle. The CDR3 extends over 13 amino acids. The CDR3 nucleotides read TGCAGCGTTCTGATGGAGGGTAGGTTCGAGCAGTACTTC. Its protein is CSVLMEGRFEQYF.

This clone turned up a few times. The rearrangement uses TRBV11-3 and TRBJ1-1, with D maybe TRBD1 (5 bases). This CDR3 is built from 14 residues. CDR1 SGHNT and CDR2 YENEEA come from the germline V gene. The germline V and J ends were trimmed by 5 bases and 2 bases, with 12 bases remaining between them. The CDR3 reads CASSNRDSNTEAFF. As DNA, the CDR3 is TGTGCCAGCAGCAACCGGGACTCAAACACTGAAGCTTTCTTT.

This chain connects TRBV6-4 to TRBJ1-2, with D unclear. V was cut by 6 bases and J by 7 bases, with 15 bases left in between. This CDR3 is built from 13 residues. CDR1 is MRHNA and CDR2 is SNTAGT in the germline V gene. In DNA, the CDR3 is TGTGCCAGCAGCGAGGGTTCTCGGAGTGGCTACACCTTC. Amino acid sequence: CASSEGSRSGYTF.

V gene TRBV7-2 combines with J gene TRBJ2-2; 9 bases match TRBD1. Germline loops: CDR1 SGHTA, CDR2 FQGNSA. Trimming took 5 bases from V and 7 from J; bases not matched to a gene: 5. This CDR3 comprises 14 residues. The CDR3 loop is CASSPDRGGGELFF. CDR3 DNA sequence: TGTGCCAGCAGCCCGGACAGGGGAGGCGGGGAGCTGTTTTTT.

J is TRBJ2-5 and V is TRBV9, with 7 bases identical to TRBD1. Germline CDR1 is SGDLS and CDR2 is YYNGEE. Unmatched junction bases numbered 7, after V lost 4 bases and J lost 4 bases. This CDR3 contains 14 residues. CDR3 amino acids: CASSPETGLETQYF. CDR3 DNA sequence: TGTGCCAGCAGCCCCGAGACAGGGCTAGAGACCCAGTACTTC.

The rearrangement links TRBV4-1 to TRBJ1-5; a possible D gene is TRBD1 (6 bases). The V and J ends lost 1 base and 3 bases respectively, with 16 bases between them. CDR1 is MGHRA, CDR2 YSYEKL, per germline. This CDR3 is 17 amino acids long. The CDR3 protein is CASSQGIFGQLNQPQHF. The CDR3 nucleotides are TGCGCCAGCAGCCAAGGTATTTTCGGACAGCTCAATCAGCCCCAGCATTTT.